The 31 T cell receptor beta chains given below trace back to one sample, sequenced in a study of blood T cell repertoires in COVID-19. The method was immunoSEQ multiplex PCR; TCRdb's version includes in-frame clones alone and lacks a portion of them. This table has about 65,000 clones, about 81% appearing once. Sequences were obtained from peripheral blood. Receptors were obtained from an elderly man with acute or convalescent COVID-19.

The chain uses TRBV30 and TRBJ2-7, with 7 bases fitting TRBD1. CDR3 length: 14 amino acids. Germline V lookup: CDR1 GTSNPN, CDR2 SVGIG (reference sequence). Germline trimming cut 2 bases from V and 5 bases from J; bases unmatched to any gene: 9. The DNA for the CDR3 is TGTGCCTGGAGTAGGGGACAGTTACGCAACGAGCAGTACTTC. This encodes CAWSRGQLRNEQYF.

The rearrangement uses TRBV3-1 (or the pseudogene TRBV3-2) and TRBJ2-3; 8 bases align to TRBD2. Germline values: CDR1 LGHDT, CDR2 YNNKEL (reference sequence). This CDR3 spans 15 amino acids. J lost 6 bases, V lost 4 bases, and 9 bases had no gene match. The DNA of the CDR3 is TGTGCCAGCAGCCCCCAAGCGGGGGTGGGTGATACGCAGTATTTT. It encodes CASSPQAGVGDTQYF.

V gene TRBV19 combines with J gene TRBJ1-5; 10 bases align to TRBD1. The CDR3 sequence is 16 residues long. The V and J ends lost 1 base and 5 bases, in that order; junction bases with no gene match: 5. Germline V lookup: CDR1 LNHDA, CDR2 SQIVND (reference sequence). The CDR3 nucleotides read TGTGCCAGTAGTATAGTGGTGGGACAGGGGTATCAGCCCCAGCATTTT. This codes for CASSIVVGQGYQPQHF. The variable domain in full, completed from reference TRBV19 and TRBJ1-5, reads DGGITQSPKYLFRKEGQNVTLSCEQNLNHDAMYWYRQDPGQGLRLIYYSQIVNDFQKGDIAEGYSVSREKKESFPLTVTSAQKNPTAFYLCASSIVVGQGYQPQHFGDGTRLSIL.

The chain employs TRBV2 and TRBJ2-2; 9 bases are a match to TRBD1. Germline V gene lookup returns CDR1 SNHLY and CDR2 FYNNEI. The length of the CDR3 is 18 residues. Losses at the gene ends were 7 bases for V and 4 bases for J; bases not matched to a gene: 16. The CDR3: CASNYRDRVVRGTGELFF. The DNA for the CDR3 is TGTGCCAGCAACTACCGGGACAGGGTGGTTCGGGGCACCGGGGAGCTGTTTTTT.

The V gene is TRBV24-1, the J gene TRBJ2-3; 8 nucleotides align to TRBD2. This CDR3 has 14 residues. The V and J ends lost 6 bases and 5 bases, in that order; junction bases with no gene match: 6. Per the germline V gene, CDR1 is KGHDR and CDR2 is SFDVKD. In DNA, the CDR3 is TGTGCCACCAGTCGGGGGGGTGTTCAAGATACGCAGTATTTT. Residues: CATSRGGVQDTQYF.

This clone was detected a few times. This chain uses TRBV27 with TRBJ2-7; D gene uncertain. This CDR3 has 12 amino acids. V lost 3 bases, J lost 8 bases, and 11 bases lay in between. CDR1 and CDR2 (germline): MNHEY, SMNVEV (reference sequence). The CDR3 region has the DNA TGTGCCAGCAGTTTTCCACAGCAGAAGCAGTACTTC. This translates into CASSFPQQKQYF.

J is TRBJ1-1 and V is TRBV2; TRBD1 agrees at 7 bases. CDR3 length: 16 residues. Germline lookup yields CDR1 SNHLY and CDR2 FYNNEI. Trimming cost V 7 bases and J 1 base; bases outside gene matches: 12. CDR3 coding DNA: TGTGCCAGCACCCTCCGGGACAGTAGCTCGAACACTGAAGCTTTCTTT. The encoded protein is CASTLRDSSSNTEAFF.

This chain connects TRBV2 to TRBJ1-4, with D maybe TRBD1 (5 bases). The germline V gene has CDR1 SNHLY and CDR2 FYNNEI. The CDR3 is 15 amino acids. V was clipped by 1 base and J by 5 bases, with 11 bases between them. As DNA, the CDR3 is TGTGCCAGCAGTGAAGGGACAAGCAGGAATGAAAAACTGTTTTTT. Translated: CASSEGTSRNEKLFF.

In its sample, this clone was seen once. This rearrangement joins TRBV10-3 to TRBJ1-5, with a weak D call TRBD1 (5 bases). V was trimmed by 8 bases and J by 4 bases, leaving 12 bases between them. Germline CDR1 reads ENHRY; CDR2 reads SYGVKD. CDR3 length equals 13 residues. The CDR3 region has the DNA TGTGCCATCCAAACAGGTGCAAATCAGCCCCAGCATTTT. Encoded protein: CAIQTGANQPQHF.

This clone was detected a few times. V is TRBV5-1 and J is TRBJ1-3; TRBD1 is a possible D gene (6 bases). Germline loops: CDR1 SGHRS, CDR2 YFSETQ. The CDR3 contains 18 residues. V was pared by 4 bases and J by 3 bases, with 23 bases between. The CDR3 nucleotides are TGCGCCAGCAGCGGGGACATCGGCAAATTCATTATTGGAAACACCATATATTTT. Translating it yields CASSGDIGKFIIGNTIYF.

CDR3 amino acids: CASSLNGGAANEQFF. CDR3 bases: TGTGCCAGCAGTCTGAACGGGGGGGCTGCCAATGAGCAGTTCTTC. This chain links TRBV6-6 with TRBJ2-1; the match to TRBD2 covers 8 bases. The CDR3 consists of 15 residues. Germline CDR1 reads MNHNY; CDR2 reads SVGAGI (reference sequence). Unmatched junction bases numbered 9, after V lost 5 bases and J lost 6 bases.

The chain carries TRBV7-9 and TRBJ1-4; 7 bases map to TRBD1. Germline trimming cut 1 base from V and 7 bases from J; bases unmatched to any gene: 9. The germline V gene encodes CDR1 SEHNR and CDR2 FQNEAQ (reference sequence). This CDR3 spans 16 amino acids. The CDR3 reads CASSLVPGGFVEKLFF. The CDR3 coding sequence is TGTGCCAGCAGCTTAGTTCCAGGGGGATTTGTTGAAAAACTGTTTTTT. Full variable domain (outside the CDR3, taken from reference TRBV7-9 and TRBJ1-4): DTGVSQNPRHKITKRGQNVTFRCDPISEHNRLYWYRQTLGQGPEFLTYFQNEAQLEKSRLLSDRFSAERPKGSFSTLEIQRTEQGDSAMYLCASSLVPGGFVEKLFFGSGTQLSVL.

The J gene is TRBJ2-3, the V gene TRBV19; 11 bases fit TRBD2. This CDR3 has 16 residues. In germline, CDR1 is LNHDA, CDR2 SQIVND (reference sequence). Trimming took 5 bases from V and 5 from J; bases not matched to a gene: 9. CDR3 region: CASSFISSGGQDTQYF. The CDR3 DNA follows: TGTGCCAGTAGTTTCATCTCTAGCGGGGGGCAAGATACGCAGTATTTT.

The gene calls are TRBV11-2 and TRBJ1-4; possible D gene TRBD1, 6 bases. The CDR3 loop spans 15 amino acids. Per germline, CDR1 SGHAT and CDR2 FQNNGV. V gave up 5 bases and J gave up 8 bases, with 18 bases separating them. The CDR3: CASSRQAGQNEKLFF. CDR3 bases: TGTGCCAGCAGCCGACAGGCGGGCCAAAACGAAAAACTGTTTTTT.

This clone was detected once. The chain uses TRBV28 and TRBJ1-6; 8 nucleotides match TRBD1. The CDR3 has 13 amino acids. Trimming took 10 bases from V and 5 from J; bases not matched to a gene: 4. Germline values: CDR1 MDHEN, CDR2 SYDVKM. The CDR3 region is CATRTGNNSPLHF. CDR3 coding DNA: TGTGCCACCCGGACAGGGAATAATTCACCCCTCCACTTT.

The V call is TRBV5-1, the J call TRBJ2-2; 7 bases line up with TRBD1. CDR1 SGHRS and CDR2 YFSETQ come from the germline V gene. The CDR3 has 14 amino acids. With 3 bases clipped from V and 5 bases from J, the junction kept 4 bases outside the gene matches. CDR3 DNA: TGCGCCAGCAGCTCACGACAGGGAACCGGGGAGCTGTTTTTT. Encoded protein: CASSSRQGTGELFF.

The table lists this clone with a few counts. This chain links TRBV15 with TRBJ1-5; TRBD1 aligns across 8 bases. With V trimmed by 0 bases and J by 7 bases, 5 bases remained unmatched. Germline V gives CDR1 LNHNV, CDR2 YYDKDF (reference sequence). The CDR3 spans 15 residues. CDR3 protein: CATSRDSTGGQPQHF. As DNA, the CDR3 is TGTGCCACCAGCAGAGACTCAACAGGGGGGCAGCCCCAGCATTTT.

The CDR3 nucleotides read TGCGCCAGCAGTGAGTCTCTTACTAGCACAGATACGCAGTATTTT. It is translated as CASSESLTSTDTQYF. The chain is built from TRBV10-2 and TRBJ2-3; no clear D gene. The CDR3 covers 15 residues. From germline, CDR1 is WSHSY and CDR2 SAAADI. Trimming stripped 0 bases from V and 0 bases from J, with 7 bases between.

The chain carries TRBV9 and TRBJ1-4; the match to TRBD1 covers 7 bases. The length of the CDR3 is 16 residues. The V segment lost 3 bases and the J segment 3 bases; nucleotides outside the gene matches: 8. Germline V gene data show CDR1 as SGDLS and CDR2 as YYNGEE. The CDR3 DNA reads TGTGCCAGCAGCGCCAACACAGGGGACGCTAATGAAAAACTGTTTTTT. Translation gives CASSANTGDANEKLFF.

The chain links TRBV5-8 to TRBJ1-4; 7 positions match TRBD1. V shed 4 bases and J 5 bases; nucleotides not matched to a gene: 8. The length of the CDR3 is 15 residues. The V gene's germline CDR1 is SGHTS and CDR2 YDEGEE. CDR3 coding DNA: TGTGCCAGCAGCCTAGGGACAGTGAGAAATGAAAAACTGTTTTTT. Its protein is CASSLGTVRNEKLFF.

The J gene is TRBJ1-2, the V gene TRBV28, with TRBD1 matching over 8 bases. The V and J ends lost 7 bases and 7 bases, in that order; junction bases with no gene match: 8. There are 13 residues in the CDR3. Germline V gene sequence: CDR1 MDHEN, CDR2 SYDVKM. CDR3 sequence reads: CASTQDRVGGYTF. The CDR3 DNA is TGTGCCAGCACCCAGGACAGGGTGGGTGGCTACACCTTC.

This chain uses TRBV5-1 with TRBJ2-1; D not resolved. The V and J ends lost 0 bases and 6 bases respectively, with 10 bases between them. The germline CDR1 and CDR2 sequences are SGHRS and YFSETQ. CDR3 length: 14 residues. CDR3 protein: CASSLDVVSNEQFF. CDR3 nucleotides: TGCGCCAGCAGCTTGGATGTGGTTAGCAATGAGCAGTTCTTC.

This chain uses TRBV3-1 (or the pseudogene TRBV3-2) with TRBJ2-3, with TRBD2 identical over 8 bases. Germline trimming cut 7 bases from V and 2 bases from J; bases unmatched to any gene: 8. There are 15 residues in the CDR3. The germline gives CDR1 LGHDT, CDR2 YNNKEL (reference sequence). The CDR3: CASNLHSGATDTQYF. Written as DNA, the CDR3 is TGTGCCAGCAACTTACATAGCGGGGCCACAGATACGCAGTATTTT.

V is TRBV18 and J is TRBJ2-7, with 9 nucleotides matching TRBD1. V shed 3 bases, J shed 1 base, and the junction held 4 bases outside the gene matches. The germline gives CDR1 KGHSH, CDR2 LQKENI. The CDR3 consists of 15 residues. Here the CDR3 reads CASSPRDRVSYEQYF. CDR3 coding DNA: TGTGCCAGCTCACCCCGGGACAGGGTGTCCTACGAGCAGTACTTC.

The chain joins TRBV10-3 to TRBJ2-1; possibly TRBD1 for D (6 bases). This CDR3 is 13 amino acids long. V was trimmed by 8 bases and J by 7 bases, leaving 15 bases between them. Germline V gives CDR1 ENHRY, CDR2 SYGVKD. CDR3 sequence: CAISRQVGNEQFF. The CDR3 DNA reads as TGTGCCATCTCTCGACAGGTAGGGAATGAGCAGTTCTTC.

This sequence joins TRBV6-5 and TRBJ2-6, with 8 bases identical to TRBD2. The J segment lost 0 bases and the V segment lost 6 bases, leaving 1 base of the junction unmatched. Germline-derived CDR1 and CDR2 are MNHEY and SVGAGI. CDR3 length: 15 residues. This chain's CDR3 is CASSGGGSGANVLTF. The CDR3 nucleotides read TGTGCCAGCAGCGGGGGGGGCTCTGGGGCCAACGTCCTGACTTTC.

V is TRBV5-4 and J is TRBJ1-1; weak D call: TRBD1 (6 bases). From germline, CDR1 is SGHNT and CDR2 YYREEE (reference sequence). The CDR3 is 15 amino acids. V was pared by 5 bases and J by 0 bases, with 14 bases between. The CDR3 region is CASRHPGDLNTEAFF. In DNA form, the CDR3 reads TGTGCCAGCAGACATCCAGGGGACCTGAACACTGAAGCTTTCTTT.

V is TRBV24-1 and J is TRBJ2-7; TRBD2 is a possible D gene (5 bases). Germline CDR1 and CDR2: KGHDR and SFDVKD. V lost 12 bases, J lost 7 bases, and 12 bases lay in between. The CDR3 contains 10 residues. CDR3 in amino acids: CAHTSGEQYF. The CDR3 nucleotides read TGTGCCCACACCTCGGGGGAGCAGTACTTC.

The CDR3, as DNA: TGTGCCAGCAGCCAATCTGGGACTCCCACCTACGAGCAGTACTTC. Translating gives CASSQSGTPTYEQYF. The V and J genes are TRBV3-1 (or the pseudogene TRBV3-2) and TRBJ2-7; D might be TRBD2 (6 bases). The CDR3 has 15 amino acids. The germline gives CDR1 LGHDT, CDR2 YNNKEL (reference sequence). The germline V and J ends were trimmed by 2 bases and 2 bases, with 13 bases remaining between them.

The chain couples TRBV5-1 to TRBJ2-5; D not resolved. Trimming left V 0 bases short and J 5 bases short, with 14 bases between. The length of the CDR3 is 15 residues. From germline, CDR1 is SGHRS and CDR2 YFSETQ. The CDR3 is CASSLDGNRKETQYF. The CDR3 region has the DNA TGCGCCAGCAGCTTGGATGGCAACAGAAAGGAGACCCAGTACTTC.

This clone was seen only a few times. J is TRBJ1-2 and V is TRBV2; D not resolved. V was clipped by 2 bases and J by 6 bases, with 13 bases between them. The CDR3 runs to 14 residues. The germline V gene has CDR1 SNHLY and CDR2 FYNNEI. This CDR3 is CASSELRAGDGYTF. The DNA of the CDR3 is TGTGCCAGCAGTGAATTGAGGGCCGGCGATGGCTACACCTTC.